Shown below are 18 T cell receptor beta chains from a single sample sequenced in a study of cytomegalovirus exposure and HLA in healthy donors. Assay used: immunoSEQ multiplex PCR; TCRdb lists only in-frame clones, some missing. The sample lists 250,000 to 400,000 clones, around 90% occurring once. Sequencing was performed on PBMCs. These receptors were taken from a man younger than 45 in good health and CMV-seronegative.

This clone has more than one count but fewer than ten. The rearrangement joins TRBV14 to TRBJ1-2; 9 nucleotides align to TRBD1. J lost 2 bases, V lost 1 base, and 5 bases had no gene match. The CDR3 has 16 residues. Germline CDR1 and CDR2: SGHDN and FVKESK. The CDR3 bases are TGTGCCAGCAGCCAAGGTTGGGACAGGGCGAACTATGGCTACACCTTC. This translates into CASSQGWDRANYGYTF.

The rearrangement joins TRBV11-2 to TRBJ2-7, with a tentative D call TRBD1 (5 bases). The CDR3 is 13 amino acids. V shed 5 bases and J shed 4 bases, with 12 bases lying between them. In germline, CDR1 is SGHAT, CDR2 FQNNGV. The CDR3 region has the DNA TGTGCCAGCAGCACCCCAAACAGGTACGAGCAGTACTTC. Protein: CASSTPNRYEQYF.

The count of this clone is one. This chain joins TRBV9 and TRBJ1-1; TRBD1 matches 7 bases. Losses at the gene ends were 0 bases for V and 2 bases for J; bases not matched to a gene: 10. CDR3 length equals 17 residues. In germline, CDR1 is SGDLS, CDR2 YYNGEE. This CDR3 is CASSVDPRGIGNTEAFF. The CDR3 nucleotides read TGTGCCAGCAGCGTAGATCCCAGGGGGATTGGTAACACTGAAGCTTTCTTT.

The chain joins TRBV7-2 to TRBJ2-2, with 8 bases lining up with TRBD1. The CDR3 extends over 16 amino acids. Germline loops: CDR1 SGHTA, CDR2 FQGNSA. The V gene end was trimmed by 5 bases and the J gene end by 0 bases; junction bases not matched to a gene: 5. The CDR3 reads CASSLQGAANTGELFF. CDR3 sequence (DNA): TGTGCCAGCAGCCTCCAGGGGGCAGCGAACACCGGGGAGCTGTTTTTT.

This clone was seen a single time. This rearrangement joins TRBV27 to TRBJ2-2, with a possible D match to TRBD1 (5 bases). Trimming removed 2 bases at V and 3 bases at J, with 16 bases between. The CDR3 has 17 residues. The germline gives CDR1 MNHEY, CDR2 SMNVEV (reference sequence). This CDR3 reads CASSLKRGSFYTGELFF. The CDR3 region has the DNA TGTGCCAGCAGTTTAAAAAGGGGTTCTTTCTACACCGGGGAGCTGTTTTTT.

This chain links TRBV5-1 with TRBJ2-2; perhaps TRBD2 as D (5 bases). V dropped 0 bases and J dropped 1 base, with 10 bases sitting between them. The germline gives CDR1 SGHRS, CDR2 YFSETQ. The CDR3 runs to 16 residues. CDR3 bases: TGCGCCAGCAGCTTGGGTTTCGGGGTGAACACCGGGGAGCTGTTTTTT. Protein sequence: CASSLGFGVNTGELFF. Together with reference TRBV5-1 and TRBJ2-2, the CDR3 gives the full variable domain: KAGVTQTPRYLIKTRGQQVTLSCSPISGHRSVSWYQQTPGQGLQFLFEYFSETQRNKGNFPGRFSGRQFSNSRSEMNVSTLELGDSALYLCASSLGFGVNTGELFFGEGSRLTVL.

J is TRBJ2-7 and V is TRBV4-3, with 9 bases aligning to TRBD1. Germline values: CDR1 LGHNA, CDR2 YSLEER. CDR3 length: 13 amino acids. The ends lost 4 bases at V and 4 bases at J; junction bases unmatched: 2. CDR3 sequence: CASSRTGAYEQYF. CDR3 bases: TGCGCCAGCAGCCGGACAGGGGCGTACGAGCAGTACTTC.

This clone has just a few counts. This chain uses TRBV18 with TRBJ2-1; TRBD1 matches 8 bases. CDR1 is KGHSH and CDR2 is LQKENI in the germline V gene. Trimming removed 0 bases from V and 7 bases from J; junction bases left unmatched: 8. The CDR3 is 16 amino acids. The CDR3 protein is CASSPPAGGISNEQFF. In DNA, the CDR3 is TGTGCCAGCTCACCACCGGCAGGGGGCATTTCTAATGAGCAGTTCTTC.

The rearrangement uses TRBV9 and TRBJ1-2, with 7 positions matching TRBD1. The germline V gene has CDR1 SGDLS and CDR2 YYNGEE. V shed 4 bases and J 9 bases; nucleotides not matched to a gene: 9. The CDR3 covers 13 residues. The CDR3 loop reads CASSSGGGFSYTF. In nucleotides, the CDR3 is TGTGCCAGCAGCTCAGGGGGAGGTTTCAGCTACACCTTC.

The V and J genes are TRBV4-3 and TRBJ2-5; 8 positions match TRBD1. This CDR3 comprises 18 residues. Germline CDR1 reads LGHNA; CDR2 reads YSLEER. V trimming: 2 bases; J trimming: 2 bases; junction bases outside the gene matches: 13. The CDR3 is CASSQQAGRDRIQETQYF. The CDR3 DNA reads TGCGCCAGCAGCCAACAGGCAGGACGGGACAGGATACAAGAGACCCAGTACTTC.

The rearrangement uses TRBV2 and TRBJ1-1; the match to TRBD1 covers 9 bases. Germline trimming cut 6 bases from V and 4 bases from J; bases unmatched to any gene: 15. This CDR3 comprises 17 residues. The germline V gene has CDR1 SNHLY and CDR2 FYNNEI. CDR3 residues: CASSLNRDRVRGTEAFF. The CDR3, as DNA: TGTGCCAGCAGCCTTAACCGGGACAGGGTTAGGGGCACTGAAGCTTTCTTT.

This clone turned up a few times. V usage is TRBV7-9 and J usage is TRBJ1-1; 8 positions agree with TRBD1. V lost 11 bases, J lost 3 bases, and 8 bases stayed unmatched. Germline V gene sequence: CDR1 SEHNR, CDR2 FQNEAQ (reference sequence). The CDR3 totals 13 residues. CDR3 residues: CACTNRGDTEAFF. The CDR3 DNA reads TGTGCCTGCACGAACAGGGGGGACACTGAAGCTTTCTTT.

The V call is TRBV7-2, the J call TRBJ1-1; TRBD1 is a possible D gene (5 bases). V lost 1 base and J lost 0, with 9 bases in between. Germline CDR1 is SGHTA and CDR2 is FQGNSA. The CDR3 consists of 15 residues. The CDR3 nucleotides read TGTGCCAGCAGCTTAGTCGGGGGGATGAACACTGAAGCTTTCTTT. Its translation is CASSLVGGMNTEAFF.

The J gene is TRBJ1-5, the V gene TRBV27; D perhaps matches TRBD1 (5 bases). Germline V lookup: CDR1 MNHEY, CDR2 SMNVEV (reference sequence). With 4 bases removed from V and 0 bases from J, the gap between germline ends came to 13 bases. The CDR3 consists of 16 residues. CDR3: CASSSSTGYSNQPQHF. CDR3 nucleotides: TGTGCCAGCAGTTCATCAACAGGTTATAGCAATCAGCCCCAGCATTTT.

This clone was observed once. The gene calls are TRBV14 and TRBJ2-2; TRBD1 matches at 7 bases. V was pared by 3 bases and J by 4 bases, with 8 bases of the junction left unmatched. Germline V gene sequence: CDR1 SGHDN, CDR2 FVKESK. The CDR3 extends over 16 amino acids. The DNA of the CDR3 is TGTGCCAGCAGCCACCTGGACAGGCGGTTCACCGGGGAGCTGTTTTTT. It yields the protein CASSHLDRRFTGELFF. The full variable domain, with the rest looked up from reference TRBV14 and TRBJ2-2, is EAGVTQFPSHSVIEKGQTVTLRCDPISGHDNLYWYRRVMGKEIKFLLHFVKESKQDESGMPNNRFLAERTGGTYSTLKVQPAELEDSGVYFCASSHLDRRFTGELFFGEGSRLTVL.

The chain joins TRBV25-1 to TRBJ2-7, with D possibly being TRBD1 (6 bases). The CDR3 consists of 14 residues. The V end lost 5 bases, the J end lost 3 bases, and 14 bases lay between the germline ends. CDR1 and CDR2 (germline): MGHDK, SYGVNS. The CDR3 region is CASSSKGQSYEQYF. The DNA of the CDR3 is TGTGCCAGCAGTTCTAAAGGACAGAGCTACGAGCAGTACTTC.

This chain joins TRBV7-9 and TRBJ2-3; maybe TRBD2 (5 bases). The CDR3 runs to 14 residues. CDR1 and CDR2 (germline): SEHNR, FQNEAQ (reference sequence). Trimming left V 2 bases short and J 5 bases short, with 11 bases between. The CDR3 region is CASSLSRGLDTQYF. CDR3 coding DNA: TGTGCCAGCAGCTTATCCCGGGGTTTAGATACGCAGTATTTT.

The chain links TRBV29-1 to TRBJ2-7; 7 bases map to TRBD1. The CDR3 totals 13 residues. Trimming cost V 2 bases and J 5 bases; bases outside gene matches: 6. Germline CDR1 and CDR2: SQVTM and ANQGSEA. CDR3 DNA: TGCAGCGTTGAAACAGGGGCCTCTAACGAGCAGTACTTC. Its translation is CSVETGASNEQYF.